A selection of T cell receptor beta chains follows, all from one sample in a study of technical replicates of blood from a few donors. TCRdb's table, derived via immunoSEQ multiplex PCR, lists solely in-frame clones and lacks some. This sample has fewer than 100,000 clones, with about 95% found just once. The sample taken for sequencing was T cells isolated from PBMCs. These receptors were collected from a human donor in good health. Each CDR3 is given with its conserved first and last residue. The order of the fields is clone size, D gene, J gene, V gene, CDR3 protein, CDR3 DNA. The D gene is left open where the match is weak. Clone size is not always given. Where it is, it says once, few, many or a class for expanded clones.

clone size: .
D gene: .
J gene: TRBJ1-1
V gene: TRBV6-5
CDR3 protein: CASSYLGLTEAFF
CDR3 DNA: TGTGCCAGCAGTTACCTGGGGCTCACTGAAGCTTTCTTT

clone size: .
D gene: .
J gene: TRBJ1-1
V gene: TRBV19
CDR3 protein: CASSPHGGRIMNTEAFF
CDR3 DNA: TGTGCCAGTAGTCCCCATGGGGGCCGAATAATGAACACTGAAGCTTTCTTT

clone size: .
D gene: TRBD2
J gene: TRBJ2-5
V gene: TRBV5-1
CDR3 protein: CASSLMSSGSLSETQYF
CDR3 DNA: TGCGCCAGCAGCTTGATGTCTAGCGGGAGCCTCAGCGAGACCCAGTACTTC

clone size: .
D gene: TRBD2
J gene: TRBJ2-2
V gene: TRBV23-1
CDR3 protein: CASSQGLAGGPGTGELFF
CDR3 DNA: TGCGCCAGCAGTCAGGGACTAGCGGGAGGGCCGGGAACCGGGGAGCTGTTTTTT

clone size: .
D gene: .
J gene: TRBJ1-1
V gene: TRBV5-4
CDR3 protein: CASSQTRDNTEAFF
CDR3 DNA: TGTGCCAGCAGCCAGACCAGGGATAACACTGAAGCTTTCTTT

clone size: .
D gene: TRBD1
J gene: TRBJ1-1
V gene: TRBV27
CDR3 protein: CASSLGPGTGMNTEAFF
CDR3 DNA: TGTGCCAGCAGTTTAGGTCCCGGGACAGGGATGAACACTGAAGCTTTCTTT

clone size: .
D gene: .
J gene: TRBJ1-4
V gene: TRBV11-3
CDR3 protein: CASSSQANEKLFF
CDR3 DNA: TGTGCCAGCAGCTCGCAGGCTAATGAAAAACTGTTTTTT

clone size: .
D gene: TRBD2
J gene: TRBJ2-1
V gene: TRBV9
CDR3 protein: CASSGPGLAPYNEQFF
CDR3 DNA: TGTGCCAGCAGCGGTCCGGGACTAGCACCTTACAATGAGCAGTTCTTC

clone size: .
D gene: TRBD1
J gene: TRBJ2-5
V gene: TRBV5-7
CDR3 protein: CASSLEKGALKTQYF
CDR3 DNA: TGTGCCAGCAGCTTAGAAAAGGGGGCCTTGAAGACCCAGTACTTC

clone size: once
D gene: .
J gene: TRBJ2-2
V gene: TRBV27
CDR3 protein: CASSTENTGELFF
CDR3 DNA: TGTGCCAGCAGTACAGAGAACACCGGGGAGCTGTTTTTT

clone size: .
D gene: TRBD1
J gene: TRBJ1-2
V gene: TRBV30
CDR3 protein: CAWSPGQGSYYGYTF
CDR3 DNA: TGTGCCTGGAGTCCGGGACAGGGATCCTACTATGGCTACACCTTC

clone size: .
D gene: TRBD1
J gene: TRBJ2-7
V gene: TRBV4-2
CDR3 protein: CASSQIPGQLSYEQYF
CDR3 DNA: TGTGCCAGCAGCCAGATTCCGGGACAGCTCTCCTACGAGCAGTACTTC

clone size: .
D gene: TRBD2
J gene: TRBJ2-7
V gene: TRBV9
CDR3 protein: CASSVASGREGLYEQYF
CDR3 DNA: TGTGCCAGCAGCGTAGCCTCAGGGCGGGAGGGACTCTACGAGCAGTACTTC

clone size: .
D gene: TRBD2
J gene: TRBJ2-2
V gene: TRBV28
CDR3 protein: CATCSGLAGEFTGELFF
CDR3 DNA: TGTGCCACCTGCTCGGGACTAGCGGGAGAGTTCACCGGGGAGCTGTTTTTT

clone size: .
D gene: .
J gene: TRBJ1-1
V gene: TRBV7-9
CDR3 protein: CASSFQGNTEAFF
CDR3 DNA: TGTGCCAGCAGCTTTCAGGGGAACACTGAAGCTTTCTTT

clone size: .
D gene: .
J gene: TRBJ1-3
V gene: TRBV15
CDR3 protein: CATSLGRPSSGNTIYF
CDR3 DNA: TGTGCCACCAGCTTGGGGAGACCGAGCTCTGGAAACACCATATATTTT

clone size: .
D gene: .
J gene: TRBJ1-1
V gene: TRBV4-1
CDR3 protein: CASSQGPRVFTEAFF
CDR3 DNA: TGCGCCAGCAGCCAAGGGCCCAGGGTTTTCACTGAAGCTTTCTTT

clone size: .
D gene: TRBD1
J gene: TRBJ1-3
V gene: TRBV2
CDR3 protein: CASSEIGTGTGNTIYF
CDR3 DNA: TGTGCCAGCAGTGAAATCGGGACAGGGACTGGAAACACCATATATTTT

clone size: once
D gene: TRBD1
J gene: TRBJ1-2
V gene: TRBV7-2
CDR3 protein: CASSFQGARDGYTF
CDR3 DNA: TGTGCCAGCAGCTTCCAGGGGGCTAGAGATGGCTACACCTTC

clone size: .
D gene: TRBD2
J gene: TRBJ2-1
V gene: TRBV9
CDR3 protein: CASSVVPYTLAGEGGEQFF
CDR3 DNA: TGTGCCAGCAGCGTAGTTCCCTACACACTAGCGGGAGAGGGGGGAGAGCAGTTCTTC

clone size: .
D gene: TRBD2
J gene: TRBJ2-5
V gene: TRBV29-1
CDR3 protein: CSVPTSGHETQYF
CDR3 DNA: TGCAGCGTGCCTACTAGCGGCCACGAGACCCAGTACTTC

clone size: once
D gene: TRBD1
J gene: TRBJ2-4
V gene: TRBV7-2
CDR3 protein: CASSGQATKNIQYF
CDR3 DNA: TGTGCCAGCAGTGGACAGGCAACCAAAAACATTCAGTACTTC

clone size: once
D gene: TRBD2
J gene: TRBJ2-1
V gene: TRBV18
CDR3 protein: CASSPVPPSGSNNEQFF
CDR3 DNA: TGTGCCAGCTCACCTGTTCCTCCTAGCGGGAGTAATAATGAGCAGTTCTTC

clone size: .
D gene: .
J gene: TRBJ2-7
V gene: TRBV11-3
CDR3 protein: CASSLYNALQGSYEQYF
CDR3 DNA: TGTGCCAGCAGCTTATACAACGCTCTACAGGGTTCCTACGAGCAGTACTTC

clone size: .
D gene: TRBD2
J gene: TRBJ2-1
V gene: TRBV9
CDR3 protein: CASSVAGLAGNEQFF
CDR3 DNA: TGTGCCAGCAGCGTAGCGGGACTAGCGGGAAATGAGCAGTTCTTC

clone size: .
D gene: TRBD1
J gene: TRBJ2-7
V gene: TRBV18
CDR3 protein: CASSKMPGQGLQEQYF
CDR3 DNA: TGTGCCAGCTCAAAAATGCCGGGACAGGGGCTGCAAGAGCAGTACTTC

clone size: .
D gene: TRBD1
J gene: TRBJ1-3
V gene: TRBV30
CDR3 protein: CAWSVSDRDRNTIYF
CDR3 DNA: TGTGCCTGGAGTGTATCTGACAGGGATAGAAACACCATATATTTT

clone size: .
D gene: .
J gene: TRBJ2-7
V gene: TRBV19
CDR3 protein: CATSGSEQYF
CDR3 DNA: TGTGCCACCTCCGGGAGCGAGCAGTACTTC

clone size: .
D gene: TRBD1
J gene: TRBJ2-2
V gene: TRBV9
CDR3 protein: CASMRTGLTGELFF
CDR3 DNA: TGTGCCAGCATGCGGACAGGGCTCACCGGGGAGCTGTTTTTT

clone size: .
D gene: .
J gene: TRBJ1-2
V gene: TRBV5-5
CDR3 protein: CASSLESRVGYTF
CDR3 DNA: TGTGCCAGCAGCTTGGAGAGCAGGGTTGGCTACACCTTC

clone size: .
D gene: TRBD1
J gene: TRBJ1-2
V gene: TRBV7-3
CDR3 protein: CASSLKTGVYGYTF
CDR3 DNA: TGTGCCAGCAGCCTTAAGACAGGGGTATATGGCTACACCTTC

clone size: .
D gene: TRBD1
J gene: TRBJ2-1
V gene: TRBV19
CDR3 protein: CASSMGTGYHNEQFF
CDR3 DNA: TGTGCCAGTAGTATGGGGACAGGGTATCACAATGAGCAGTTCTTC

clone size: .
D gene: TRBD1
J gene: TRBJ1-1
V gene: TRBV9
CDR3 protein: CASSVAGTGVNTEAFF
CDR3 DNA: TGTGCCAGCAGCGTAGCCGGGACAGGGGTGAACACTGAAGCTTTCTTT

clone size: .
D gene: .
J gene: TRBJ1-3
V gene: TRBV11-2
CDR3 protein: CASSLGGRPGNTIYF
CDR3 DNA: TGTGCCAGCAGCTTGGGAGGGAGGCCTGGAAACACCATATATTTT

clone size: .
D gene: .
J gene: TRBJ2-7
V gene: TRBV7-9
CDR3 protein: CASSLEQGFHEQYF
CDR3 DNA: TGTGCCAGCAGCTTGGAACAGGGTTTCCACGAGCAGTACTTC

clone size: .
D gene: .
J gene: TRBJ1-2
V gene: TRBV19
CDR3 protein: CASSIEQGLYGYTF
CDR3 DNA: TGTGCCAGTAGTATAGAACAGGGTTTATATGGCTACACCTTC

clone size: .
D gene: TRBD1
J gene: TRBJ1-2
V gene: TRBV30
CDR3 protein: CAVGGQGFVNGYTF
CDR3 DNA: TGTGCCGTGGGGGGACAGGGATTCGTCAACGGCTACACCTTC

clone size: once
D gene: .
J gene: TRBJ2-2
V gene: TRBV7-3
CDR3 protein: CASSIPLEGAGTGELFF
CDR3 DNA: TGTGCCAGCAGCATACCCTTAGAGGGAGCTGGTACCGGGGAGCTGTTTTTT

clone size: once
D gene: .
J gene: TRBJ2-6
V gene: TRBV14
CDR3 protein: CASSSRSRGANVLTF
CDR3 DNA: TGTGCCAGCAGTTCCAGGTCCCGCGGGGCCAACGTCCTGACTTTC

clone size: .
D gene: TRBD1
J gene: TRBJ2-1
V gene: TRBV7-9
CDR3 protein: CASSPSGRGLYNEQFF
CDR3 DNA: TGTGCCAGCAGCCCGAGCGGAAGGGGGCTTTACAATGAGCAGTTCTTC

clone size: few
D gene: .
J gene: TRBJ1-5
V gene: TRBV30
CDR3 protein: CAWGDIGSYQPQHF
CDR3 DNA: TGTGCCTGGGGGGACATTGGTTCGTATCAGCCCCAGCATTTT

clone size: once
D gene: .
J gene: TRBJ2-2
V gene: TRBV6-5
CDR3 protein: CASSFQATGELFF
CDR3 DNA: TGTGCCAGCAGTTTCCAGGCGACCGGGGAGCTGTTTTTT

clone size: .
D gene: TRBD1
J gene: TRBJ1-1
V gene: TRBV6-5
CDR3 protein: CASSRDRESTEAFF
CDR3 DNA: TGTGCCAGCAGTAGGGACAGGGAATCCACTGAAGCTTTCTTT

clone size: .
D gene: TRBD2
J gene: TRBJ2-1
V gene: TRBV5-4
CDR3 protein: CASSLKSGRAWNEQFF
CDR3 DNA: TGTGCCAGCAGCTTGAAAAGCGGGAGGGCCTGGAATGAGCAGTTCTTC

clone size: .
D gene: TRBD1
J gene: TRBJ2-7
V gene: TRBV7-2
CDR3 protein: CASSSGGLFSYEQYF
CDR3 DNA: TGTGCCAGCAGCTCAGGGGGCCTTTTTTCTTACGAGCAGTACTTC